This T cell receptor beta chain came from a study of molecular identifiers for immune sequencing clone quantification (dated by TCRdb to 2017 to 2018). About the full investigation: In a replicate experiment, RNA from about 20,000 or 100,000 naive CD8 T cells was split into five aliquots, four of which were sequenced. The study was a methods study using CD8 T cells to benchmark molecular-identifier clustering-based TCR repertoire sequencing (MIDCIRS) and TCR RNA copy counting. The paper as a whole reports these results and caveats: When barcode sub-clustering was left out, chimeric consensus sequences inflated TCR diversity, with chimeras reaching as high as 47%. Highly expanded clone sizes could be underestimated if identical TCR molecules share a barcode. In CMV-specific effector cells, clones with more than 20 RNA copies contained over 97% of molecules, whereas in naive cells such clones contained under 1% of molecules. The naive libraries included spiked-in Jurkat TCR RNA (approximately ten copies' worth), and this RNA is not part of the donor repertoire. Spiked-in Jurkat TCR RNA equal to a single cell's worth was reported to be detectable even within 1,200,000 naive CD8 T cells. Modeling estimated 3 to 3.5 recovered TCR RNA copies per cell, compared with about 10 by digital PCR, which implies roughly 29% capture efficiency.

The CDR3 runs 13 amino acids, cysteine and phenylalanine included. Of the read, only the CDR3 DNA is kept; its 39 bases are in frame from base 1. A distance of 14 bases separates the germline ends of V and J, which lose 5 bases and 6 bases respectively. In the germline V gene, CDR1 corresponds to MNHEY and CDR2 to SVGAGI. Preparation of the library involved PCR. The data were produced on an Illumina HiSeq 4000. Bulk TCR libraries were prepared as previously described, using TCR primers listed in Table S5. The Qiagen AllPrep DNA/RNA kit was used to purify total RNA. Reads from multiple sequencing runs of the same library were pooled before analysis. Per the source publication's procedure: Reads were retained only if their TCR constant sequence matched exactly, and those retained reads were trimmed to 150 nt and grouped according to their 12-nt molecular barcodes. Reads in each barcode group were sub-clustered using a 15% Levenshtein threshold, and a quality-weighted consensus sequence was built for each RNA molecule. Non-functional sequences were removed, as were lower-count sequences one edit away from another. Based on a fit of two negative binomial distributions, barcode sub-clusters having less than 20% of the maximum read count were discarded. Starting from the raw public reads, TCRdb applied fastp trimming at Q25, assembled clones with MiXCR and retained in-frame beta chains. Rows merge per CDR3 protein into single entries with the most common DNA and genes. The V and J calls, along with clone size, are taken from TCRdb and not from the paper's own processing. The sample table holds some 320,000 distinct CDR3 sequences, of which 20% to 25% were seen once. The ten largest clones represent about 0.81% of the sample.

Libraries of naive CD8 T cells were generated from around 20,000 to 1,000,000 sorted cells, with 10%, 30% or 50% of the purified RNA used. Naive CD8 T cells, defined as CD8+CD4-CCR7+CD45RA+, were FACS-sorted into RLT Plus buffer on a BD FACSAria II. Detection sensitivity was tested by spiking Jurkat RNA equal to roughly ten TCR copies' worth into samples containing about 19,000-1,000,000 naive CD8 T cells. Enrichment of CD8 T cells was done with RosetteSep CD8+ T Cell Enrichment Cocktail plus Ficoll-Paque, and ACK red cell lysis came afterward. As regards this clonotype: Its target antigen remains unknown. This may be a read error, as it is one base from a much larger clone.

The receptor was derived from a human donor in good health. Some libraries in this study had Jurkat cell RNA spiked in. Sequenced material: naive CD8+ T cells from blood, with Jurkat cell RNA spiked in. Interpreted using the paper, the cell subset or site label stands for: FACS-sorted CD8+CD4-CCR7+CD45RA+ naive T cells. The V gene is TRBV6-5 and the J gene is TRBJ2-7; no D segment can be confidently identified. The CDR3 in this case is CASSPKPLGEQYF. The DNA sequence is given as TGTGCCAGCAGTCCGAAACCACTCGGCGAGCAGTACTTC.